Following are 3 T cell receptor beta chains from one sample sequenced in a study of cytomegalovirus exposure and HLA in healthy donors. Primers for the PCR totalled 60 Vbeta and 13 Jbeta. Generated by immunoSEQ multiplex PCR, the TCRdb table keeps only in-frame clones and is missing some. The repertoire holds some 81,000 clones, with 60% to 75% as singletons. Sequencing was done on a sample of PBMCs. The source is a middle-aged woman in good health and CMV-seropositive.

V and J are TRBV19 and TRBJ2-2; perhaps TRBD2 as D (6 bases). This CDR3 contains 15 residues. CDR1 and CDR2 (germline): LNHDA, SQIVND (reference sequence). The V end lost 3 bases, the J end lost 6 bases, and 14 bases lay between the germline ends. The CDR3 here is CASSIRGLGPGELFF. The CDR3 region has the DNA TGTGCCAGTAGTATCCGGGGGTTAGGCCCCGGGGAGCTGTTTTTT.

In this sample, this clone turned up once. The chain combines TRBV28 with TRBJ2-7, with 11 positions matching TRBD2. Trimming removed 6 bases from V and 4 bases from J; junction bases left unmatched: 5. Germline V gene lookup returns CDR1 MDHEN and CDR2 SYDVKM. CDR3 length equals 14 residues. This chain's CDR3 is CASRPTSGIYEQYF. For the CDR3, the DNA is TGTGCCAGCAGGCCGACTAGCGGGATTTACGAGCAGTACTTC.

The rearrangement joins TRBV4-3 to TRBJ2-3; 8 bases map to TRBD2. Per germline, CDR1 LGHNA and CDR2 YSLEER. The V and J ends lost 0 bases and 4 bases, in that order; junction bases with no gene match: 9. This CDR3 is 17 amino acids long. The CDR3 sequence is CASSQDHLRGGADTQYF. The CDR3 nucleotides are TGCGCCAGCAGCCAAGATCATCTTCGGGGGGGGGCAGATACGCAGTATTTT.